Described below is a single T cell receptor (beta chain) sequence and its context. Germline CDR1 and CDR2: SGHTA and FQGNSA. This CDR3 is built from 17 residues. The trim removed 1 base at V and 9 bases at J, leaving 13 bases unmatched. Original processing notes: By means of reference gene primer amplification, nucleated cell counts were estimated. Some clones are missing from TCRdb's copy, which holds only in-frame ones; the method was immunoSEQ multiplex PCR. That table is the source of V, J and clone size, and D and trimming were worked out from the DNA. Of 60,000 or so clones in the sample, about 90% were seen once. These data belong to a study of blood T cell repertoires in COVID-19. Study background: COVID-19 samples from acute and convalescent phases originated in the United States, Italy and Spain. From T cells, B-cell-depleted T cells, or PBMCs came the material, which was cDNA or gDNA.

Sequences were obtained from peripheral blood. The clonotype comes from a human donor with active COVID-19. The donor label of this sample is uncertain. The chain carries TRBV7-2 and TRBJ2-1, with TRBD2 matching 9 bases. The DNA for the CDR3 is TGTGCCAGCAGCTTAGGGAGGGCAGCGGGGGGCTGGGGTGAGCAGTTCTTC. As protein: CASSLGRAAGGWGEQFF.